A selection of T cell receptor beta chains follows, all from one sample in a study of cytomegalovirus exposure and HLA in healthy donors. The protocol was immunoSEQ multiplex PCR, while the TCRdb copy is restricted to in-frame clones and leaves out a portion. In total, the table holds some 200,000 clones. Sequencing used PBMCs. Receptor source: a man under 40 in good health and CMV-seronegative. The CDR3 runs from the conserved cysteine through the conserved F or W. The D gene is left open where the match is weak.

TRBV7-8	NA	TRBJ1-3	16	TGTGCCAGCAGCTGGGTGGAGGGTCCCTCTGGAAACACCATATATTTT	CASSWVEGPSGNTIYF
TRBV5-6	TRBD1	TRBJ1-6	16	TGTGCCAGCAGCTTGGGGGGACAGCTTCTTAATTCACCCCTCCACTTT	CASSLGGQLLNSPLHF
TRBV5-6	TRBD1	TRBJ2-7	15	TGTGCCAGCAGCCCACCAGGGGGCCGATCCTACGAGCAGTACTTC	CASSPPGGRSYEQYF
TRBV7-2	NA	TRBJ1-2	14	TGTGCCAGCAGCTTAACGATCCTGAGCTATGGCTACACCTTC	CASSLTILSYGYTF
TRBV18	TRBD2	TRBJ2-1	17	TGTGCCAGCTCACCACGGCCGGGACTAGCGGGCCACAATGAGCAGTTCTTC	CASSPRPGLAGHNEQFF
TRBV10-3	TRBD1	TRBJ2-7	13	TGTGCCATTTCACAGGGGAGCTCCTACGAGCAGTACTTC	CAISQGSSYEQYF
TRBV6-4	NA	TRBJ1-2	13	TGTGCCAGCAGTGAGCAGGGAGGATCTGGCTACACCTTC	CASSEQGGSGYTF
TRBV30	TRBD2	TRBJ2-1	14	TGTGCCTGGAAGGGCTCGCGGGGGGTAATTGAGCAGTTCTTC	CAWKGSRGVIEQFF
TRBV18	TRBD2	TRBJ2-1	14	TGTGCCAGCTCACCACTTACCGGGAGGAATGAGCAGTTCTTC	CASSPLTGRNEQFF
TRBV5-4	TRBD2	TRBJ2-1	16	TGTGCCAGCAGCTTGGCCTCGGCGGGAGGGTTGTATGAGCAGTTCTTC	CASSLASAGGLYEQFF
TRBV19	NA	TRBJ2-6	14	TGTGCCAGTAGTATCCGGTCTGGGGCCAACGTCCTGACTTTC	CASSIRSGANVLTF
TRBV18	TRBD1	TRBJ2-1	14	TGTGCCAGCTCACCGATAGGGACAGACAATGAGCAGTTCTTC	CASSPIGTDNEQFF
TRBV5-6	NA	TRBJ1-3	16	TGTGCCAGCAGCTCGCCCAGGGCGGAGGGTGGAAACACCATATATTTT	CASSSPRAEGGNTIYF
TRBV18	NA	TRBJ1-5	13	TGTGCCAGCTCACCGGACAGAAATCAGCCCCAGCATTTT	CASSPDRNQPQHF
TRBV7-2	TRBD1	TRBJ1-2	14	TGTGCCAGCAGCCCTCAGGGACAGGCTTATGGCTACACCTTC	CASSPQGQAYGYTF
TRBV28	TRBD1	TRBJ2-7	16	TGTGCCAGCAGTTTAGAGGGACAGGGACCCTCCTACGAGCAGTACTTC	CASSLEGQGPSYEQYF
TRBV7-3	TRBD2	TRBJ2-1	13	TGTGCCAGCAGCGCAGGGACTAACAATGAGCAGTTCTTC	CASSAGTNNEQFF
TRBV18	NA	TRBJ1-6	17	TGTGCCAGCTCACCACCGGATGGGGGCTTGATCAATTCACCCCTCCACTTT	CASSPPDGGLINSPLHF
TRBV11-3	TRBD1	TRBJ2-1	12	TGTGCCAGCAGGGTACAGGGGGAGAGGCAGTTCTTC	CASRVQGERQFF
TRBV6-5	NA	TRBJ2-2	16	TGTGCCAGCAGTTACCCGACAGGGAGGTGGACCGGGGAGCTGTTTTTT	CASSYPTGRWTGELFF
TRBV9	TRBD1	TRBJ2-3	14	TGTGCCAGCCGCCGGGGACAGGGGATGGATACGCAGTATTTT	CASRRGQGMDTQYF
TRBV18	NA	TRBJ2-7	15	TGTGCCAGCTCACCACCGGGAGAGATAGTTTACGAGCAGTACTTC	CASSPPGEIVYEQYF
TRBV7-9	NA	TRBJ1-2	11	TGTGCCAGCAGCTTCTTCTATGGCTACACCTTC	CASSFFYGYTF
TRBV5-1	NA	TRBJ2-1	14	TGCGCCAGCAGCCGGGGACACCTCTACAATGAGCAGTTCTTC	CASSRGHLYNEQFF